Below are 21 T cell receptor beta chains sequenced from a single sample in a study of shared clonotypes between healthy human individuals. Sequencing was performed with immunoSEQ multiplex PCR; in TCRdb, only in-frame clones are kept and a portion is missing. This sample has 1.6 million or so clones; around 97% occur once, and the top ten carry approximately 1.1%. Input material: naive CD4+ T cells sorted from blood. As for subset: CD45RA+ positively selected. These receptors were collected from a man under 40 in good health.

This chain joins TRBV6-1 and TRBJ1-1; the D gene is possibly TRBD1 (6 bases). This CDR3 is built from 15 residues. Trimming took off 6 bases at V and 0 bases at J, with 14 bases between the two ends. Germline lookup yields CDR1 MNHNS and CDR2 SASEGT. CDR3 region: CASRLTGVMNTEAFF. The DNA of the CDR3 is TGTGCCAGCAGATTGACAGGAGTCATGAACACTGAAGCTTTCTTT.

The V call is TRBV2, the J call TRBJ1-5; D unclear. The CDR3 runs to 15 residues. The V gene's germline CDR1 is SNHLY and CDR2 FYNNEI. V was cut by 2 bases and J by 0 bases, with 8 bases left in between. For the CDR3, the DNA is TGTGCCAGCAGTGAACGACGGAATAGCAATCAGCCCCAGCATTTT. Protein product: CASSERRNSNQPQHF.

The genes are TRBV27 and TRBJ2-6; TRBD1 or TRBD2 may be the D gene (5 bases each). CDR1 is MNHEY and CDR2 is SMNVEV in the germline V gene (reference sequence). Deletions cut 6 bases from V and 0 bases from J, with 27 bases between. The CDR3 length is 21 residues. CDR3 DNA sequence: TGTGCCAGCAGCGCGTGGGGGTCAGGGACGACGGTGAGCTCTGGGGCCAACGTCCTGACTTTC. Amino acid sequence: CASSAWGSGTTVSSGANVLTF.

In this sample, this clone turned up once. V is TRBV10-3 and J is TRBJ2-1; D is perhaps TRBD1 (8 bases). Germline CDR1 is ENHRY and CDR2 is SYGVKD. The V and J ends lost 11 bases and 0 bases respectively, with 14 bases between them. The length of the CDR3 is 14 residues. CDR3: CAAQGGGSYNEQFF. The CDR3 nucleotides read TGTGCCGCACAGGGGGGGGGCTCCTACAATGAGCAGTTCTTC.

This chain links TRBV28 with TRBJ2-7; D perhaps matches TRBD2 (5 bases). V lost 4 bases and J lost 7, with 17 bases in between. CDR1 is MDHEN, CDR2 SYDVKM, per germline. The CDR3 extends over 14 amino acids. CDR3 sequence (DNA): TGTGCCAGCAGTTACACAGACCTCTCGGGGGAGCAGTACTTC. Its protein product is CASSYTDLSGEQYF.

The DNA for the CDR3 is TGTGCCAGCTCACCAGGGAGACAATACGAGCAGTACTTC. Translated, it gives CASSPGRQYEQYF. This chain connects TRBV18 to TRBJ2-7; weak D call: TRBD2 (5 bases). Trimming pared 2 bases from V and 4 bases from J, leaving 9 bases between. CDR3 length: 13 amino acids. Germline V lookup: CDR1 KGHSH, CDR2 LQKENI.

The V call is TRBV7-7, the J call TRBJ2-5; D possibly corresponds to TRBD2 (5 bases). This CDR3 spans 15 amino acids. V gave up 1 base and J gave up 4 bases, with 13 bases separating them. Germline-derived CDR1 and CDR2 are SSHAT and FNYEAQ (reference sequence). The CDR3 spells CASSLEDLTRETQYF. The CDR3 nucleotides are TGTGCCAGCAGCTTAGAGGACTTGACGAGAGAGACCCAGTACTTC. Combining the CDR3 with reference TRBV7-7 and TRBJ2-5 gives the whole variable domain GAGVSQSPRYKVTKRGQDVTLRCDPISSHATLYWYQQALGQGPEFLTYFNYEAQPDKSGLPSDRFSAERPEGSISTLTIQRTEQRDSAMYRCASSLEDLTRETQYFGPGTRLLVL.

V gene TRBV11-2 combines with J gene TRBJ2-3; no definite D call. The CDR3 has 15 amino acids. V gave up 0 bases and J gave up 2 bases, with 9 bases separating them. CDR1 and CDR2 (germline): SGHAT, FQNNGV. The CDR3 here is CASSLELPPTDTQYF. CDR3 nucleotide sequence: TGTGCCAGCAGCTTAGAACTACCTCCCACAGATACGCAGTATTTT.

V and J are TRBV5-1 and TRBJ1-1; D gene ambiguous. The V gene lost 4 bases and the J gene lost 5 bases, with 15 bases spanning the gap. CDR3 length: 14 residues. Germline CDR1 reads SGHRS; CDR2 reads YFSETQ. The CDR3 loop is CASSHREGNTEAFF. DNA of the CDR3: TGCGCCAGCAGCCATAGGGAGGGAAATACTGAAGCTTTCTTT.

The gene calls are TRBV25-1 and TRBJ2-1; D call uncertain. This CDR3 is built from 10 residues. Germline V lookup: CDR1 MGHDK, CDR2 SYGVNS. Between the trimmed V and J ends, which lost 9 bases and 9 bases, there was a span of 9 bases. CDR3 amino acids: CASYVSEQFF. CDR3 DNA: TGTGCCAGTTACGTTAGTGAGCAGTTCTTC.

The V gene is TRBV19, the J gene TRBJ2-2; 8 bases map to TRBD1. Trimming took 5 bases from V and 2 from J; bases not matched to a gene: 7. The germline gives CDR1 LNHDA, CDR2 SQIVND (reference sequence). The CDR3 totals 16 residues. Written as DNA, the CDR3 is TGTGCCAGTAGTGGACAGGGAGGAGAAAACACCGGGGAGCTGTTTTTT. It encodes CASSGQGGENTGELFF.

Here the CDR3 DNA reads TGTGCCAGCAGGACCTATTTAACAGGGGGAGTTCAGCCCCAGCATTTT. Residues: CASRTYLTGGVQPQHF. The rearrangement links TRBV28 to TRBJ1-5; 8 bases map to TRBD1. J was trimmed by 6 bases and V by 6 bases; bases with no gene match: 13. The CDR3 length is 16 residues. Germline CDR1 reads MDHEN; CDR2 reads SYDVKM.

The chain uses TRBV27 and TRBJ1-3; 10 bases are shared with TRBD1. With V trimmed by 5 bases and J by 4 bases, 14 bases remained unmatched. The CDR3 length is 18 residues. Germline V gene data show CDR1 as MNHEY and CDR2 as SMNVEV (reference sequence). CDR3 region: CASSPIARQGATGNTIYF. DNA of the CDR3: TGTGCCAGCAGTCCTATTGCTCGACAGGGGGCGACGGGAAACACCATATATTTT.

The chain employs TRBV28 and TRBJ2-5, with D possibly matching TRBD2 (5 bases). The CDR3 loop spans 15 amino acids. Germline values: CDR1 MDHEN, CDR2 SYDVKM. The V end was cut by 0 bases, the J end by 5 bases, with 13 bases between. The CDR3 nucleotides are TGTGCCAGCAGTTTATGGGCCCCCGGCGGGGAGACCCAGTACTTC. Translating it yields CASSLWAPGGETQYF. The full variable domain, completed using reference TRBV28 and TRBJ2-5, is DVKVTQSSRYLVKRTGEKVFLECVQDMDHENMFWYRQDPGLGLRLIYFSYDVKMKEKGDIPEGYSVSREKKERFSLILESASTNQTSMYLCASSLWAPGGETQYFGPGTRLLVL.

The rearrangement joins TRBV5-1 to TRBJ2-5; D uncertain. This CDR3 contains 15 residues. Germline CDR1 reads SGHRS; CDR2 reads YFSETQ. Trimming took off 0 bases at V and 4 bases at J, with 13 bases between the two ends. CDR3 DNA: TGCGCCAGCAGCTTGGGACAACCCAGAGGAGAGACCCAGTACTTC. Amino acid sequence: CASSLGQPRGETQYF.

This chain links TRBV28 with TRBJ1-5; weak D call: TRBD1 (6 bases). The CDR3 spans 16 residues. Trimming cost V 3 bases and J 0 bases, with 12 bases left between them. CDR1 and CDR2 from the germline V gene are MDHEN and SYDVKM. The CDR3 nucleotides read TGTGCCAGCAGTTTCCCTGGACAGTATAGCAATCAGCCCCAGCATTTT. This codes for CASSFPGQYSNQPQHF. Complete variable domain (other parts from reference TRBV28 and TRBJ1-5): DVKVTQSSRYLVKRTGEKVFLECVQDMDHENMFWYRQDPGLGLRLIYFSYDVKMKEKGDIPEGYSVSREKKERFSLILESASTNQTSMYLCASSFPGQYSNQPQHFGDGTRLSIL.

In this sample, this clone turned up once. The rearrangement links TRBV25-1 to TRBJ2-3; D uncertain. CDR1 and CDR2 from the germline V gene are MGHDK and SYGVNS. The CDR3 loop spans 13 amino acids. Trimming stripped 2 bases from V and 6 bases from J, with 9 bases between. The CDR3 sequence: CASSEGFRDTQYF. CDR3 DNA sequence: TGTGCCAGCAGTGAAGGATTCCGGGATACGCAGTATTTT.

J is TRBJ2-5 and V is TRBV7-2; 7 bases are shared with TRBD1. Unmatched junction bases numbered 3, after V lost 5 bases and J lost 3 bases. CDR1 is SGHTA, CDR2 FQGNSA, per germline. This CDR3 is 13 amino acids long. The CDR3 coding sequence is TGTGCCAGCAGCATTACAGGGGAAGAGACCCAGTACTTC. It translates to CASSITGEETQYF. The entire variable domain, with the rest obtained from reference TRBV7-2 and TRBJ2-5, is as follows: GAGVSQSPSNKVTEKGKDVELRCDPISGHTALYWYRQSLGQGLEFLIYFQGNSAPDKSGLPSDRFSAERTGGSVSTLTIQRTQQEDSAVYLCASSITGEETQYFGPGTRLLVL.

This chain connects TRBV4-3 to TRBJ2-2; tentatively, D is TRBD2 (5 bases). Germline CDR1 is LGHNA and CDR2 is YSLEER. This CDR3 has 16 residues. The V and J ends lost 0 bases and 2 bases respectively, with 10 bases between them. CDR3 amino acids: CASSQDPAVNTGELFF. CDR3 DNA: TGCGCCAGCAGCCAAGATCCAGCGGTTAACACCGGGGAGCTGTTTTTT.

This clone has only one observation. This chain links TRBV6-5 with TRBJ1-5, with TRBD1 matching over 10 bases. There are 15 residues in the CDR3. Germline CDR1 reads MNHEY; CDR2 reads SVGAGI. The trim removed 6 bases at V and 7 bases at J, leaving 9 bases unmatched. The CDR3 loop is CASSLTGGAEQPQHF. The CDR3 nucleotides read TGTGCCAGCAGCCTGACAGGGGGCGCAGAACAGCCCCAGCATTTT.

The chain links TRBV11-2 to TRBJ1-1, with TRBD1 as a possible D gene (6 bases). In germline, CDR1 is SGHAT, CDR2 FQNNGV. This CDR3 contains 13 residues. The V end was cut by 6 bases, the J end by 5 bases, with 13 bases between. CDR3 DNA sequence: TGTGCCAGCAGATTAACAGGGATAACTGAAGCTTTCTTT. It yields the protein CASRLTGITEAFF.